What follows are 24 T cell receptor beta chains derived from one specimen sequenced in a study of PD-1 blockade in classical Hodgkin lymphoma. This sample's time point: cycle 4 day 1 (C4D1), after more than five weeks of nivolumab. Following autologous stem cell transplantation, relapse occurred in every patient, and exposure to brentuximab vedotin varied. The data were produced by immunoSEQ multiplex PCR, yet TCRdb's version contains in-frame clones alone and is incomplete. The table lists approximately 65,000 clones, more than 80% of them singletons, with approximately 10% in the top ten. Sequences were derived from peripheral blood mononuclear cells (PBMCs), sampled before the fourth cycle of nivolumab. Source of these receptors: a human donor with classical Hodgkin lymphoma.

V gene TRBV13 combines with J gene TRBJ1-1; no clear D gene. The CDR3 is made up of 12 amino acids. V lost 6 bases to trimming and J lost 1 base, with 6 bases between them. Germline V gene lookup returns CDR1 PRHDT and CDR2 FYEKMQ (reference sequence). The CDR3 DNA follows: TGTGCCAGCAGTACAGCGAACACTGAAGCTTTCTTT. Translation: CASSTANTEAFF.

V gene TRBV19 combines with J gene TRBJ1-1, with a weak D call TRBD1 (6 bases). Germline lookup yields CDR1 LNHDA and CDR2 SQIVND (reference sequence). The V end was cut by 1 base, the J end by 4 bases, with 13 bases between. This CDR3 has 15 residues. The CDR3 sequence is CASSIVRGSGTEAFF. The CDR3 bases are TGTGCCAGTAGTATAGTCAGGGGATCGGGCACTGAAGCTTTCTTT.

The V call is TRBV10-1, the J call TRBJ2-7; 9 bases map to TRBD1. V trimming: 9 bases; J trimming: 2 bases; junction bases outside the gene matches: 11. The CDR3 extends over 15 amino acids. Per germline, CDR1 WNHNN and CDR2 SYGVQD (reference sequence). CDR3 coding DNA: TGCGCCAGACCATTAGACAGGGGGGGACCCTACGAGCAGTACTTC. This sequence encodes CARPLDRGGPYEQYF.

The chain is built from TRBV19 and TRBJ2-1, with 9 nucleotides matching TRBD2. The germline V gene has CDR1 LNHDA and CDR2 SQIVND (reference sequence). The CDR3 has 15 amino acids. V shed 3 bases, J shed 4 bases, and the junction held 4 bases outside the gene matches. The CDR3 DNA reads as TGTGCCAGTAGTATCATGAGCGGGGGGTACAATGAGCAGTTCTTC. Translating it yields CASSIMSGGYNEQFF. The full variable domain, its missing parts supplied by reference TRBV19 and TRBJ2-1, is DGGITQSPKYLFRKEGQNVTLSCEQNLNHDAMYWYRQDPGQGLRLIYYSQIVNDFQKGDIAEGYSVSREKKESFPLTVTSAQKNPTAFYLCASSIMSGGYNEQFFGPGTRLTVL.

J is TRBJ2-5 and V is TRBV5-4; D is uncertain. V was pared by 4 bases and J by 7 bases, with 17 bases between. CDR1 and CDR2 (germline): SGHNT, YYREEE (reference sequence). The CDR3 totals 14 residues. CDR3 residues: CASSVQSGDGTQYF. The CDR3 nucleotides read TGTGCCAGCAGCGTACAATCTGGGGATGGGACCCAGTACTTC.

This chain uses TRBV13 with TRBJ2-1; D is uncertain. The V gene lost 3 bases and the J gene lost 8 bases, with 23 bases spanning the gap. The CDR3 is 17 residues long. Germline V gene sequence: CDR1 PRHDT, CDR2 FYEKMQ (reference sequence). The CDR3 region is CASSFLGTGPTIYEQFF. The CDR3 DNA follows: TGTGCCAGCAGCTTTCTTGGAACGGGCCCAACGATCTATGAGCAGTTCTTC.

The chain couples TRBV5-1 to TRBJ1-1, with D unresolved. This CDR3 is 15 amino acids long. Germline V CDR1 and CDR2: SGHRS, YFSETQ. V dropped 4 bases and J dropped 5 bases, with 18 bases sitting between them. The CDR3 sequence: CASSPLGKQLTEAFF. The DNA for the CDR3 is TGCGCCAGCAGCCCTCTTGGAAAGCAGTTGACTGAAGCTTTCTTT. The full variable domain, rest sourced from reference TRBV5-1 and TRBJ1-1, is KAGVTQTPRYLIKTRGQQVTLSCSPISGHRSVSWYQQTPGQGLQFLFEYFSETQRNKGNFPGRFSGRQFSNSRSEMNVSTLELGDSALYLCASSPLGKQLTEAFFGQGTRLTVV.

The rearrangement uses TRBV7-6 and TRBJ1-2; no clear D. V was shortened by 5 bases and J by 8 bases, with 15 bases between the two germline ends. This CDR3 has 13 residues. Germline CDR1 is SGHVS and CDR2 is FNYEAQ. The CDR3 nucleotides read TGTGCCAGCAGCCATGGACCTTCTGGGGGCTACACCTTC. It is translated as CASSHGPSGGYTF.

The rearrangement links TRBV18 to TRBJ1-2, with D uncertain. In germline, CDR1 is KGHSH, CDR2 LQKENI. V was cut by 1 base and J by 0 bases, with 3 bases left in between. The CDR3 is made up of 13 amino acids. CDR3 bases: TGTGCCAGCTCACCACTTTCTAACTATGGCTACACCTTC. This sequence encodes CASSPLSNYGYTF. The complete variable domain, with remaining parts taken from reference TRBV18 and TRBJ1-2, reads NAGVMQNPRHLVRRRGQEARLRCSPMKGHSHVYWYRQLPEEGLKFMVYLQKENIIDESGMPKERFSAEFPKEGPSILRIQQVVRGDSAAYFCASSPLSNYGYTFGSGTRLTVV.

The chain carries TRBV7-3 and TRBJ1-4; possible D gene TRBD1, 5 bases. Trimming took 3 bases from V and 8 from J, leaving 22 bases between them. This CDR3 has 17 amino acids. Germline V gene sequence: CDR1 SGHTA, CDR2 FQGTGA. The CDR3 loop is CASSLLYPGPWDEKLFF. DNA of the CDR3: TGTGCCAGCAGCTTGCTCTATCCGGGCCCGTGGGACGAAAAACTGTTTTTT.

The rearrangement joins TRBV5-4 to TRBJ2-1; tentative D call: TRBD1 (5 bases). The CDR3 covers 15 residues. Germline loops: CDR1 SGHNT, CDR2 YYREEE (reference sequence). Trimming pared 5 bases from V and 4 bases from J, leaving 16 bases between. CDR3 coding DNA: TGTGCCAGCAGTTTAGACCAGGACATTTACAATGAGCAGTTCTTC. It encodes CASSLDQDIYNEQFF.

This chain joins TRBV7-9 and TRBJ2-7; a possible D gene is TRBD1 (5 bases). Germline CDR1 SEHNR, CDR2 FQNEAQ (reference sequence). The CDR3 spans 16 residues. The V end was cut by 1 base, the J end by 4 bases, with 17 bases between. The CDR3 sequence is CASSLGRQGSRYEQYF. CDR3 DNA sequence: TGTGCCAGCAGCTTAGGTCGGCAGGGCTCACGGTACGAGCAGTACTTC.

This chain joins TRBV7-9 and TRBJ2-2; 7 bases align to TRBD1. The trim removed 5 bases at V and 6 bases at J, leaving 12 bases unmatched. In germline, CDR1 is SEHNR, CDR2 FQNEAQ (reference sequence). This CDR3 comprises 16 residues. This CDR3 reads CASSIYRGRGAGELFF. In DNA form, the CDR3 reads TGTGCCAGCAGCATATACAGGGGTAGAGGGGCCGGGGAGCTGTTTTTT.

This rearrangement joins TRBV7-8 to TRBJ2-7; D may be TRBD2 (5 bases). This CDR3 comprises 14 residues. Trimming removed 4 bases at V and 2 bases at J, with 12 bases between. Germline lookup yields CDR1 SGHVS and CDR2 FQNEAQ. The CDR3 loop reads CASSSKEAPYEQYF. Written as DNA, the CDR3 is TGTGCCAGCAGCTCAAAGGAGGCCCCCTACGAGCAGTACTTC. Looking up the rest from reference TRBV7-8 and TRBJ2-7 gives the full variable domain: GAGVSQSPRYKVAKRGQDVALRCDPISGHVSLFWYQQALGQGPEFLTYFQNEAQLDKSGLPSDRFFAERPEGSVSTLKIQRTQQEDSAVYLCASSSKEAPYEQYFGPGTRLTVT.

The V and J genes are TRBV5-1 and TRBJ1-1; no reliable D call. This CDR3 region has 13 residues. The germline V gene encodes CDR1 SGHRS and CDR2 YFSETQ. With 4 bases removed from V and 8 bases from J, the gap between germline ends came to 15 bases. CDR3 loop: CASSPGSSIEAFF. DNA for the CDR3: TGCGCCAGCAGCCCGGGCAGCTCAATAGAAGCTTTCTTT.

V and J are TRBV7-9 and TRBJ2-3; D is unclear. Germline CDR1 reads SEHNR; CDR2 reads FQNEAQ (reference sequence). The CDR3 sequence is 16 residues long. Trimming took 5 bases from V and 3 from J, leaving 18 bases between them. In nucleotides, the CDR3 is TGTGCCAGCAGCCGTCGTGGTGGGTTGGGTACAGATACGCAGTATTTT. It encodes CASSRRGGLGTDTQYF.

J is TRBJ1-5 and V is TRBV28; D possibly corresponds to TRBD1 (5 bases). This CDR3 is 12 amino acids long. V shed 6 bases and J shed 7 bases, with 10 bases lying between them. CDR1 and CDR2 (germline): MDHEN, SYDVKM. In DNA form, the CDR3 reads TGTGCCAGCAGGGGGCTTGGACAGCCCCAGCATTTT. Amino acid sequence: CASRGLGQPQHF.

V and J are TRBV10-3 and TRBJ1-5; a possible D gene is TRBD1 (5 bases). V was cut by 0 bases and J by 0 bases, with 6 bases left in between. CDR3 length: 15 amino acids. Germline assignment: CDR1 ENHRY and CDR2 SYGVKD. In nucleotides, the CDR3 is TGTGCCATCAGTGAGTCTGGGGGTAGCAATCAGCCCCAGCATTTT. This encodes CAISESGGSNQPQHF.

The genes are TRBV18 and TRBJ2-5; D is possibly TRBD2 (5 bases). The V gene's germline CDR1 is KGHSH and CDR2 LQKENI. The CDR3 extends over 16 amino acids. Trimming shortened V by 3 bases and J by 7 bases, and 21 bases separated the two germline ends. In DNA form, the CDR3 reads TGTGCCAGCTCACCCGGCTCCGGGGAACAGCTTGGGACCCAGTACTTC. Protein sequence: CASSPGSGEQLGTQYF.

This clone was observed a single time. The rearrangement links TRBV5-4 to TRBJ1-1; 7 bases agree with TRBD1. The CDR3 runs to 13 residues. Losses at the gene ends were 4 bases for V and 10 bases for J; bases not matched to a gene: 10. CDR1 is SGHNT and CDR2 is YYREEE in the germline V gene (reference sequence). CDR3: CASSARQGMGAFF. CDR3 nucleotide sequence: TGTGCCAGCAGCGCCCGACAGGGTATGGGAGCTTTCTTT.

The chain joins TRBV5-5 to TRBJ1-5; D call uncertain. This CDR3 has 15 amino acids. The V end lost 0 bases, the J end lost 7 bases, and 14 bases lay between the germline ends. Germline V CDR1 and CDR2: SGHKS, YYEKEE (reference sequence). The CDR3 nucleotides are TGTGCCAGCAGCTTGGTCGGTACAGCCCCGCAGCCCCAGCATTTT. Its protein product is CASSLVGTAPQPQHF.

The CDR3 is CASTLSYRDGGNTDTQYF. The CDR3 DNA follows: TGTGCCAGCACCCTTTCGTACAGGGACGGGGGGAACACAGATACGCAGTATTTT. The chain recombines TRBV28 with TRBJ2-3, with D possibly matching TRBD2 (7 bases). V was clipped by 7 bases and J by 2 bases, with 25 bases between them. Germline CDR1 is MDHEN and CDR2 is SYDVKM. The CDR3 has 18 residues.

CDR3: CASSYSEGLVGEQFF. The CDR3 DNA is TGTGCCAGCAGTTACTCGGAAGGACTAGTTGGGGAGCAGTTCTTC. The rearrangement joins TRBV6-6 to TRBJ2-1, with 7 bases matching TRBD2. The CDR3 loop spans 15 amino acids. The germline CDR1 and CDR2 sequences are MNHNY and SVGAGI (reference sequence). The J segment lost 10 bases and the V segment lost 0 bases, leaving 9 bases of the junction unmatched.

This rearrangement joins TRBV2 to TRBJ2-7; D is possibly TRBD1 (5 bases). The length of the CDR3 is 13 residues. Germline CDR1 is SNHLY and CDR2 is FYNNEI. V gave up 4 bases and J gave up 2 bases, with 9 bases separating them. The CDR3 protein is CASSAGKTYEQYF. The CDR3 region has the DNA TGTGCCAGCAGTGCAGGGAAAACCTACGAGCAGTACTTC.